This TCR beta chain was sequenced for a study of blood T cell repertoires in COVID-19. The CDR3 consists of 14 residues. Germline V lookup: CDR1 MDHEN, CDR2 SYDVKM. V was pared by 4 bases and J by 2 bases, with 11 bases between. This table comes from immunoSEQ multiplex PCR, and its TCRdb copy is limited to in-frame clones, with some not included. The sample holds about 94,000 clones, around 87% seen once. Sequenced: peripheral blood. This chain uses TRBV28 with TRBJ1-2; D might be TRBD1 (6 bases). The source is a human donor with acute or convalescent COVID-19. The donor label of this sample is uncertain. CDR3: CASSSSGQNYGYTF. Written as DNA, the CDR3 is TGTGCCAGCAGTTCATCCGGACAGAACTATGGCTACACCTTC.